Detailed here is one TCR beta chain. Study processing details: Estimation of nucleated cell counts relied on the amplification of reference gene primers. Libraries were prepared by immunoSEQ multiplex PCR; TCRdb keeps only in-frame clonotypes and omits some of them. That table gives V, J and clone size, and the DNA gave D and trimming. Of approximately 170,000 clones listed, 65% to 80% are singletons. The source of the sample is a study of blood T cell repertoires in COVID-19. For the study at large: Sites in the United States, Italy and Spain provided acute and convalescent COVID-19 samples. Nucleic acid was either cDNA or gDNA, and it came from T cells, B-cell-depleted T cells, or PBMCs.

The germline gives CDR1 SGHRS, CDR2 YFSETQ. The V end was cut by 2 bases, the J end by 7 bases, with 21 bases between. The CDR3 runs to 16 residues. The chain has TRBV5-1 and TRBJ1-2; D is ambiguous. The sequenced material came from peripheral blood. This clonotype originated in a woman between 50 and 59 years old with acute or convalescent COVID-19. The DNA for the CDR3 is TGCGCCAGCAGCTTAGAAAAGGTCCCGGGAGGTCCTGGCTACACCTTC. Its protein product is CASSLEKVPGGPGYTF.